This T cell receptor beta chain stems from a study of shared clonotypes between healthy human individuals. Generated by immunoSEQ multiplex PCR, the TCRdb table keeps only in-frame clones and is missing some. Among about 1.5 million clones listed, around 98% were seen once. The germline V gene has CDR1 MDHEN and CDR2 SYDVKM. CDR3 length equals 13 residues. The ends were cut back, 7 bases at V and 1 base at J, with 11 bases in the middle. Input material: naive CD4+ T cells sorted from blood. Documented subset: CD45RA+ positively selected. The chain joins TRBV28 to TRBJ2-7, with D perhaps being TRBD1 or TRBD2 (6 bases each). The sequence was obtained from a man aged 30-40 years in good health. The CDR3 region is CASMEGGSYEQYF. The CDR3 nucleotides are TGTGCCAGCATGGAAGGGGGGTCCTACGAGCAGTACTTC.